This TCR beta chain was identified in a study of blood T cell repertoires in COVID-19. In the study overall: Samples came from the United States, Italy and Spain, spanning acute and convalescent COVID-19.

The V segment lost 3 bases and the J segment 3 bases; nucleotides outside the gene matches: 4. Per the germline V gene, CDR1 is LNHDA and CDR2 is SQIVND (reference sequence). CDR3 length: 14 amino acids. The table came from immunoSEQ multiplex PCR; TCRdb's copy has only in-frame clones and leaves some out. The sample has under 150,000 clones, roughly 85% seen once. The chain recombines TRBV19 with TRBJ2-7; 8 nucleotides line up with TRBD2. Sequencing was done on a sample of peripheral blood. This receptor was identified in a man between 40 and 49 years old with acute or convalescent COVID-19. For the CDR3, the DNA is TGTGCCAGTAGTATCCCGGGGGGGTACTACGAGCAGTACTTC. Protein sequence: CASSIPGGYYEQYF.